This TCR beta chain appears in the sequencing data of a study of shared clonotypes between healthy human individuals. Across the study: A couple of women and three men aged 18 to 49 made up the donors. Whole-study results and caveats: Around 5% of naive CD4 clonotypes were common to a few donors.

TCRdb keeps only in-frame clones here, not all; method: immunoSEQ multiplex PCR. The table has under 350,000 clones, more than 75% seen once. There are 16 residues in the CDR3. Trimming removed 3 bases at V and 3 bases at J, with 18 bases between. Germline values: CDR1 MDHEN, CDR2 SYDVKM. This clone was counted once. Its specificity is unknown. V usage is TRBV28 and J usage is TRBJ2-7; tentative D call: TRBD1 (5 bases). What was sequenced was memory CD8+ T cells sorted from blood. Subset: CD45RO+ cells pooled with CCR7-negative TemRA cells. The sequence derives from a young man in good health. This CDR3 reads CASSFTLSAGIYEQYF. The DNA of the CDR3 is TGTGCCAGCAGTTTCACCCTCTCAGCAGGGATCTACGAGCAGTACTTC.